These T cell receptor beta chains were read from a single sample in a study of cytomegalovirus exposure and HLA in healthy donors. Data came from immunoSEQ multiplex PCR; TCRdb stores just in-frame clones and leaves some out. The repertoire holds under 200,000 clones, almost 85% seen once, with approximately 0.51% in the top ten. The sample comprised PBMCs. The receptors come from a woman aged 45-65 years in good health and CMV-seronegative. Each CDR3 is given without its conserved first and last residue.

cdr3_length | j_call | v_call | cdr3_aa
13 | TRBJ2-5 | TRBV4-1 | ASSSPGQGGETQY
12 | TRBJ1-1 | TRBV5-8 | ASSYNPGGTEAF
15 | TRBJ1-1 | TRBV7-2 | ASSPTAGTGWVNEAF
11 | TRBJ1-5 | TRBV19 | ASRTGGDQPQH
14 | TRBJ1-1 | TRBV18 | ASSPIQGALNTEAF
14 | TRBJ2-3 | TRBV7-7 | ASSLNPASGIDTQY
12 | TRBJ2-7 | TRBV28 | ASSFGTSSYEQY
11 | TRBJ2-2 | TRBV5-1 | ASSLQGSGELF
9 | TRBJ2-5 | TRBV25-1 | ASSPSGTQY
13 | TRBJ2-5 | TRBV9 | ASSVAGGTRETQY
15 | TRBJ1-3 | TRBV28 | ASTDYRRTHSGNTIY
12 | TRBJ2-3 | TRBV10-2 | AILRGDSMHTQY
16 | TRBJ1-1 | TRBV23-1 | ASSLTKKPDLLVTEAF
11 | TRBJ1-4 | TRBV18 | ASSPPVSEKLF
12 | TRBJ2-1 | TRBV4-3 | ASSQVVAYNEQF
12 | TRBJ2-3 | TRBV28 | ASSSTGTPDTQY
12 | TRBJ2-3 | TRBV11-3 | ASSPGLVTDTQY
13 | TRBJ1-6 | TRBV4-3 | ASSQGPQGYSPLH
13 | TRBJ1-5 | TRBV11-2 | ASSLDRNGNQPQH